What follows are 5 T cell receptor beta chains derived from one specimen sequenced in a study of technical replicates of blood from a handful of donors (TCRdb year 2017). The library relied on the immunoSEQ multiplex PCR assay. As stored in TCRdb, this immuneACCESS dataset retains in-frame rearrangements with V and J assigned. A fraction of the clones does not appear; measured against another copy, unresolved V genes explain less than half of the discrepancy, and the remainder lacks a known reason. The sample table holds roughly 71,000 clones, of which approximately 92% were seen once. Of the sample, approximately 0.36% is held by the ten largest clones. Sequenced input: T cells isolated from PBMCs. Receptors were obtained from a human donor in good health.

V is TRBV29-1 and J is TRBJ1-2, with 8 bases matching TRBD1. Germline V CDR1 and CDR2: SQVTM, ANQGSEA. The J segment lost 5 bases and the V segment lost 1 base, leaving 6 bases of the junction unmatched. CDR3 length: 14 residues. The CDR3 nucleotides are TGCAGCGTTGAAGGGGGACAGGAGGGATATGGCTACACCTTC. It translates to CSVEGGQEGYGYTF. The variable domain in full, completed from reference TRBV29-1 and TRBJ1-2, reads SAVISQKPSRDICQRGTSLTIQCQVDSQVTMMFWYRQQPGQSLTLIATANQGSEATYESGFVIDKFPISRPNLTFSTLTVSNMSPEDSSIYLCSVEGGQEGYGYTFGSGTRLTVV.

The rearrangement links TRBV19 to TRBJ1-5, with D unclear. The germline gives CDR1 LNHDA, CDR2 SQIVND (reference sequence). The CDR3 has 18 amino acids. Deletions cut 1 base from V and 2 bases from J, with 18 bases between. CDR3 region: CASSIVETSGWGNQPQHF. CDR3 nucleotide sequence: TGTGCCAGTAGTATAGTCGAGACATCAGGATGGGGCAATCAGCCCCAGCATTTT.

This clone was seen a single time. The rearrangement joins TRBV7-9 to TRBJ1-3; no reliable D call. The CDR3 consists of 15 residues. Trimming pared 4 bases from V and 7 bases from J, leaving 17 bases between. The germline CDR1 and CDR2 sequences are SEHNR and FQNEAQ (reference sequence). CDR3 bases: TGTGCCAGCAGCTCTAACCGGGAGTTAAGGAACACCATATATTTT. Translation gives CASSSNRELRNTIYF.

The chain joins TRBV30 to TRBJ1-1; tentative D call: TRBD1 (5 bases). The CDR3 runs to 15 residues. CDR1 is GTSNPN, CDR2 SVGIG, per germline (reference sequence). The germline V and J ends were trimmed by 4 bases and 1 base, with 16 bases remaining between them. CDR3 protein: CAWNRNLIGNTEAFF. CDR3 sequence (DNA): TGTGCCTGGAACAGGAACCTCATCGGGAACACTGAAGCTTTCTTT.

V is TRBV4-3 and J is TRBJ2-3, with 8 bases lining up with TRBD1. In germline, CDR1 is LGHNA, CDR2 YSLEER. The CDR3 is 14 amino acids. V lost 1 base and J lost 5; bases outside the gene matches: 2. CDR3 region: CASSQGQGKDTQYF. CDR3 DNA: TGCGCCAGCAGCCAAGGACAGGGGAAAGATACGCAGTATTTT.